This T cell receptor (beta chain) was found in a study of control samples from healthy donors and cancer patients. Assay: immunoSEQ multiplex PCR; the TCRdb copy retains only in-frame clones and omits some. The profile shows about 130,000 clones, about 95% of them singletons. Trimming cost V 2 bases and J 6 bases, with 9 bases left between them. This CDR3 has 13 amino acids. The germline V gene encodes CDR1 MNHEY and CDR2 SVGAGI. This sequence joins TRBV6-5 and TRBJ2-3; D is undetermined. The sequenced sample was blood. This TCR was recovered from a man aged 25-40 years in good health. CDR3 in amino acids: CASSYRIRDTQYF. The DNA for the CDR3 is TGTGCCAGCAGTTACCGGATTCGCGATACGCAGTATTTT.